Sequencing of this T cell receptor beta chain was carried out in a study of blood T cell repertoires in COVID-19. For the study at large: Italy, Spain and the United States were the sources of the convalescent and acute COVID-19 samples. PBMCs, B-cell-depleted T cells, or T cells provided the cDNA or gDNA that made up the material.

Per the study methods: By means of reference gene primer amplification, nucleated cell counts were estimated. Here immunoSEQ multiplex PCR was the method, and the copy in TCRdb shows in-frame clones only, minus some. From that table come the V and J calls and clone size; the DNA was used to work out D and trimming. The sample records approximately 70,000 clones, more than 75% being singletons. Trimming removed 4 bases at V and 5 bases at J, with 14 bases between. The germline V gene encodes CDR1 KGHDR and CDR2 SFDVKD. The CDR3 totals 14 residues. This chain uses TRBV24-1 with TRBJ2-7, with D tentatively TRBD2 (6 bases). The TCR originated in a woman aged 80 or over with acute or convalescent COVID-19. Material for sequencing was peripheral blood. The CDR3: CATSENGRRDEQYF. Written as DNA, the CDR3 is TGTGCCACCAGTGAGAACGGGAGAAGGGACGAGCAGTACTTC.